This entry is about one TCR beta chain. Its antigen is not known. With the ViraFEST assay, the study expanded antigen-specific CD4+ T cells using viral peptide pools, then sequenced them. At the end of roughly ten days of culture, CD4+ T cells were isolated. The person had a PCR-confirmed SARS-CoV-2 infection during March to December 2020. The assay was immunoSEQ multiplex PCR, and TCRdb's table has in-frame clones only and misses some. The sample comprises more than 20,000 clones, approximately 80% of which are singletons, and roughly 19% rests with the top ten. The data were obtained in a study of vaccination effects on CD4 cells after COVID-19. The TCR comes from a human donor who had a prior SARS-CoV-2 infection. The sequencing used CD4+ T cells from PBMCs cultured with HCoV-NL63 spike peptides, collected before COVID-19 vaccination.

The CDR3 sequence: CASSQHPGQGIKEAFF. The CDR3 nucleotides read TGTGCCAGCAGTCAGCATCCGGGACAGGGGATAAAGGAAGCTTTCTTT. The J gene is TRBJ1-1, the V gene TRBV6-6, with 10 bases that match TRBD1. V shed 5 bases, J shed 8 bases, and the junction held 14 bases outside the gene matches. Germline V gene lookup returns CDR1 MNHNY and CDR2 SVGAGI (reference sequence). The CDR3 runs 16 residues.